This TCR beta chain was sequenced in a study of blood T cell repertoires in COVID-19. The CDR3 spans 17 residues. The germline CDR1 and CDR2 sequences are SGDLS and YYNGEE. The ends lost 0 bases at V and 3 bases at J; junction bases unmatched: 9. The table came from immunoSEQ multiplex PCR; TCRdb's copy has only in-frame clones and leaves some out. The sample lists about 220,000 clones, about 82% occurring once. The sequence was collected from a woman in her sixties or seventies with COVID-19, enrolled during active disease. The rearrangement uses TRBV9 and TRBJ1-3, with 7 bases matching TRBD1. Input material: peripheral blood. The CDR3 reads CASSVDPVTGHGNTIYF. CDR3 in DNA: TGTGCCAGCAGCGTAGATCCTGTGACAGGGCATGGAAACACCATATATTTT.